Listed here are 27 T cell receptor beta chains from one sample, sequenced in a study of OX40 agonist ivuxolimab in advanced cancers. Profiled with immunoSEQ multiplex PCR; TCRdb holds only in-frame clones, not every one. The table shows about 72,000 clones, with 89% occurring only once. The sequenced sample was CD4+ or CD8+ T cells sorted from blood, obtained in a trial of the OX40 agonist ivuxolimab. These receptors all stem from an adult with an advanced solid tumor such as melanoma, head and neck, liver or kidney cancer.

There are a few counts of this clone. The chain combines TRBV9 with TRBJ2-5, with a tentative D call TRBD2 (5 bases). V lost 0 bases, J lost 1 base, and 10 bases lay in between. The CDR3 has 15 residues. Germline CDR1 reads SGDLS; CDR2 reads YYNGEE. CDR3 sequence (DNA): TGTGCCAGCAGCGTAGGAACGGGAACCCAAGAGACCCAGTACTTC. As protein: CASSVGTGTQETQYF.

The V call is TRBV5-1, the J call TRBJ1-4; TRBD1 agrees at 7 bases. The germline V gene has CDR1 SGHRS and CDR2 YFSETQ. The CDR3 runs 15 residues. Trimming took 3 bases from V and 2 from J; bases not matched to a gene: 4. CDR3 sequence reads: CASSSTTGTNEKLFF. The CDR3 nucleotides are TGCGCCAGCAGCTCCACGACAGGGACTAATGAAAAACTGTTTTTT.

The chain has TRBV6-4 and TRBJ2-2; D ambiguous. The germline gives CDR1 MRHNA, CDR2 SNTAGT. This CDR3 region has 14 residues. V lost 1 base, J lost 1 base, and 4 bases lay in between. DNA of the CDR3: TGTGCCAGCAGTGACTGGTGGAACACCGGGGAGCTGTTTTTT. It specifies CASSDWWNTGELFF.

The DNA of the CDR3 is TGTGCCAGCAGCTCGCGGACTGCAACTCAAGAGACCCAGTACTTC. Its protein is CASSSRTATQETQYF. V usage is TRBV5-4 and J usage is TRBJ2-5, with a tentative D call TRBD2 (5 bases). This CDR3 has 15 residues. Deletions cut 3 bases from V and 2 bases from J, with 14 bases between. CDR1 and CDR2 from the germline V gene are SGHNT and YYREEE (reference sequence).

The chain combines TRBV6-5 with TRBJ1-6; weak D call: TRBD1 (5 bases). The CDR3 is 13 residues long. V was clipped by 2 bases and J by 11 bases, with 10 bases between them. The germline V gene has CDR1 MNHEY and CDR2 SVGAGI. The CDR3: CASSYPGTTPLHF. For the CDR3, the DNA is TGTGCCAGCAGTTACCCGGGGACGACACCCCTCCACTTT.

The V call is TRBV6-1, the J call TRBJ1-2; 7 bases line up with TRBD1. This CDR3 is built from 12 residues. Losses at the gene ends were 8 bases for V and 3 bases for J; bases not matched to a gene: 3. Per germline, CDR1 MNHNS and CDR2 SASEGT. Here the CDR3 reads CASSQGDYGYTF. The CDR3 bases are TGTGCCAGCTCCCAGGGGGACTATGGCTACACCTTC.

The chain joins TRBV4-2 to TRBJ2-5; 10 bases align to TRBD2. The germline CDR1 and CDR2 sequences are LGHNA and YNFKEQ. V was pared by 1 base and J by 5 bases, with 10 bases of the junction left unmatched. The CDR3 contains 17 residues. The CDR3 sequence: CASSQGGSSGRWETQYF. In DNA form, the CDR3 reads TGTGCCAGCAGCCAAGGCGGGTCTAGCGGGAGATGGGAGACCCAGTACTTC.

The chain carries TRBV19 and TRBJ1-6, with TRBD1 identical over 7 bases. V gave up 5 bases and J gave up 9 bases; unmatched junction bases: 13. Germline CDR1 LNHDA, CDR2 SQIVND (reference sequence). The length of the CDR3 is 16 residues. DNA for the CDR3: TGTGCCAGTAGTTCCACAGGGGAGGCCTTCGTTTCACCCCTCCACTTT. Its translation is CASSSTGEAFVSPLHF.

The chain links TRBV19 to TRBJ1-2; D perhaps matches TRBD1 (6 bases). Germline loops: CDR1 LNHDA, CDR2 SQIVND (reference sequence). The CDR3 consists of 17 residues. V dropped 7 bases and J dropped 2 bases, with 23 bases sitting between them. The CDR3 DNA is TGTGCCAGTACATATAGTACGGACAGTCGGAACAACTATGGCTACACCTTC. This gives the protein CASTYSTDSRNNYGYTF.

This chain links TRBV6-6 with TRBJ2-3; the D is unclear. The CDR3 has 10 amino acids. Looked up from germline, CDR1 is MNHNY and CDR2 is SVGAGI (reference sequence). With 4 bases removed from V and 5 bases from J, the gap between germline ends came to 1 base. CDR3 DNA sequence: TGTGCCAGCAGTTTAGATACGCAGTATTTT. Translation: CASSLDTQYF.

The rearrangement links TRBV30 to TRBJ2-7; 7 nucleotides match TRBD2. Germline loops: CDR1 GTSNPN, CDR2 SVGIG (reference sequence). This CDR3 is 13 amino acids long. The trim removed 4 bases at V and 6 bases at J, leaving 9 bases unmatched. Here the CDR3 reads CAWIRDYPLEQYF. CDR3 DNA: TGTGCCTGGATCCGGGACTATCCTCTCGAGCAGTACTTC.

Details on this clone: The identical CDR3 is also encoded by other nucleotide sequences in the sample. The J gene is TRBJ2-1, the V gene TRBV5-1; D is ambiguous. The CDR3 sequence is 13 residues long. V gave up 0 bases and J gave up 3 bases, with 4 bases separating them. Per germline, CDR1 SGHRS and CDR2 YFSETQ. CDR3 in amino acids: CASSLDSYNEQFF. CDR3 nucleotides: TGCGCCAGCAGCTTGGACAGCTACAATGAGCAGTTCTTC. Full variable domain (rest looked up from reference TRBV5-1 and TRBJ2-1): KAGVTQTPRYLIKTRGQQVTLSCSPISGHRSVSWYQQTPGQGLQFLFEYFSETQRNKGNFPGRFSGRQFSNSRSEMNVSTLELGDSALYLCASSLDSYNEQFFGPGTRLTVL.

This chain links TRBV19 with TRBJ1-1, with D tentatively TRBD1 (5 bases). The CDR3 spans 13 residues. Per germline, CDR1 LNHDA and CDR2 SQIVND (reference sequence). The V and J ends lost 7 bases and 5 bases respectively, with 14 bases between them. CDR3 loop: CASIGRVGTEAFF. The CDR3 bases are TGTGCCAGTATCGGCAGGGTGGGTACTGAAGCTTTCTTT.

This chain links TRBV29-1 with TRBJ1-1, with 8 nucleotides matching TRBD1. The V gene end was trimmed by 8 bases and the J gene end by 7 bases; junction bases not matched to a gene: 15. The CDR3 has 14 amino acids. In germline, CDR1 is SQVTM, CDR2 ANQGSEA. In DNA, the CDR3 is TGCAGCTCGACACCCAGGGGGCTGGGTAGTGAAGCTTTCTTT. As protein: CSSTPRGLGSEAFF.

The genes are TRBV4-1 and TRBJ2-5, with D unclear. Germline assignment: CDR1 MGHRA and CDR2 YSYEKL. Trimming cost V 0 bases and J 5 bases, with 10 bases left between them. The CDR3 spans 14 residues. The CDR3 region has the DNA TGCGCCAGCAGCCAAGATCTGGGCGTCGAGACCCAGTACTTC. This sequence encodes CASSQDLGVETQYF.

The V gene is TRBV10-3, the J gene TRBJ2-1; TRBD1 agrees at 8 bases. The CDR3 sequence is 16 residues long. The germline CDR1 and CDR2 sequences are ENHRY and SYGVKD. J was trimmed by 0 bases and V by 6 bases; bases with no gene match: 7. The CDR3 spells CAISGQGGTSYNEQFF. Written as DNA, the CDR3 is TGTGCCATCAGCGGACAGGGTGGGACCTCCTACAATGAGCAGTTCTTC.

This chain joins TRBV28 and TRBJ1-4; 9 positions match TRBD1. This CDR3 region has 17 residues. Per the germline V gene, CDR1 is MDHEN and CDR2 is SYDVKM. The ends lost 7 bases at V and 4 bases at J; junction bases unmatched: 13. The chain's CDR3 is CASKLTQGARGNEKLFF. The CDR3 bases are TGTGCCAGCAAATTAACACAGGGGGCGCGGGGTAATGAAAAACTGTTTTTT.

The chain employs TRBV6-5 and TRBJ1-2, with no clear D. CDR3 length equals 13 residues. Germline loops: CDR1 MNHEY, CDR2 SVGAGI. Between the trimmed V and J ends, which lost 5 bases and 2 bases, there was a span of 9 bases. As DNA, the CDR3 is TGTGCCAGCAGTGAACGACGGAACTATGGCTACACCTTC. It translates to CASSERRNYGYTF.

This chain connects TRBV5-1 to TRBJ2-7; 11 bases match TRBD2. J gave up 2 bases and V 3 bases, and 7 bases lay outside the gene matches. Germline V gene data show CDR1 as SGHRS and CDR2 as YFSETQ. The CDR3 runs 16 residues. The CDR3 reads CASSYTGTSGTYEQYF. CDR3 in DNA: TGCGCCAGCAGCTACACCGGGACTAGCGGAACCTACGAGCAGTACTTC.

The rearrangement uses TRBV5-4 and TRBJ1-2; 7 bases line up with TRBD1. V lost 4 bases to trimming and J lost 3 bases; unmatched junction nucleotides: 3. The germline gives CDR1 SGHNT, CDR2 YYREEE (reference sequence). This CDR3 region has 13 residues. The CDR3 sequence is CASSLTGDYGYTF. In DNA form, the CDR3 reads TGTGCCAGCAGCCTCACAGGGGACTATGGCTACACCTTC.

CDR3 amino acids: CASSPHSGRDSTDTQYF. In DNA, the CDR3 is TGCGCCAGCAGCCCTCATAGCGGGAGGGATAGCACAGATACGCAGTATTTT. This chain uses TRBV4-1 with TRBJ2-3; 11 nucleotides line up with TRBD2. Germline values: CDR1 MGHRA, CDR2 YSYEKL. J lost 0 bases, V lost 4 bases, and 6 bases had no gene match. CDR3 size: 17 residues.

V and J are TRBV27 and TRBJ1-2; TRBD1 aligns across 8 bases. The CDR3 covers 16 residues. Germline V gene data show CDR1 as MNHEY and CDR2 as SMNVEV (reference sequence). Trimming at V came to 2 bases and at J to 3 bases, leaving 8 bases not matched to a gene. Here the CDR3 reads CASSLRARGRDYGYTF. The CDR3 region has the DNA TGTGCCAGCAGTTTAAGGGCCAGGGGGCGTGACTATGGCTACACCTTC.

The rearrangement joins TRBV27 to TRBJ1-5, with TRBD1 matching over 7 bases. The CDR3 spans 16 residues. V lost 3 bases and J lost 2; bases outside the gene matches: 7. CDR1 and CDR2 (germline): MNHEY, SMNVEV (reference sequence). CDR3 sequence (DNA): TGTGCCAGCAGTTTGCTTTACAGGGGTGGCAATCAGCCCCAGCATTTT. Its translation is CASSLLYRGGNQPQHF.

Only a few counts were recorded for this clone. V and J are TRBV29-1 and TRBJ1-4; D is uncertain. Trimming removed 6 bases from V and 4 bases from J, with 9 bases in between. This CDR3 comprises 12 residues. Germline-derived CDR1 and CDR2 are SQVTM and ANQGSEA. CDR3 loop: CSVRLVNEKLFF. CDR3 DNA sequence: TGCAGCGTACGGCTAGTTAATGAAAAACTGTTTTTT. Looking up the rest from reference TRBV29-1 and TRBJ1-4 gives the full variable domain: SAVISQKPSRDICQRGTSLTIQCQVDSQVTMMFWYRQQPGQSLTLIATANQGSEATYESGFVIDKFPISRPNLTFSTLTVSNMSPEDSSIYLCSVRLVNEKLFFGSGTQLSVL.

CDR3 bases: TGCGCCAGCAGCTTGGGGGGACAGGGCTACGAGCAGTACTTC. It translates to CASSLGGQGYEQYF. V is TRBV5-1 and J is TRBJ2-7; 9 bases line up with TRBD1. Looked up from germline, CDR1 is SGHRS and CDR2 is YFSETQ. Germline trimming cut 0 bases from V and 3 bases from J; bases unmatched to any gene: 1. The CDR3 contains 14 residues.

The genes are TRBV7-2 and TRBJ2-3; 10 bases line up with TRBD2. The CDR3 is 17 amino acids. Trimming took 7 bases from V and 3 from J; bases not matched to a gene: 13. The germline V gene has CDR1 SGHTA and CDR2 FQGNSA. The CDR3 spells CASTNLRTSGGTDTQYF. The DNA of the CDR3 is TGTGCCAGCACTAACCTTCGGACTAGCGGCGGTACAGATACGCAGTATTTT.

This sequence joins TRBV5-1 and TRBJ1-3; D not resolved. CDR1 is SGHRS and CDR2 is YFSETQ in the germline V gene. The V end was cut by 4 bases, the J end by 2 bases, with 10 bases between. This CDR3 is built from 14 residues. The CDR3 DNA is TGCGCCAGCAGCCCGTCCCAGACTGGAAACACCATATATTTT. Amino acids: CASSPSQTGNTIYF.